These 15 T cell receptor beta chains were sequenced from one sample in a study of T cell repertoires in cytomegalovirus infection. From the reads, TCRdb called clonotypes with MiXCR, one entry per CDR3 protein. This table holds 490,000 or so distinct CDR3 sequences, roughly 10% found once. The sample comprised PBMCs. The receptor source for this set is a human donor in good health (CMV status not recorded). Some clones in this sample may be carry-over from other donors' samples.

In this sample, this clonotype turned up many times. CDR3 residues: CASSYSGIPYEQYF. In nucleotides, the CDR3 is TGTGCCAGCAGTTACTCTGGGATACCCTACGAGCAGTACTTC. The V call is TRBV6-8, the J call TRBJ2-7; no reliable D call. The V and J ends lost 0 bases and 2 bases respectively, with 8 bases between them. The CDR3 loop spans 14 amino acids. Germline lookup yields CDR1 MNHGY and CDR2 SAAAGT.

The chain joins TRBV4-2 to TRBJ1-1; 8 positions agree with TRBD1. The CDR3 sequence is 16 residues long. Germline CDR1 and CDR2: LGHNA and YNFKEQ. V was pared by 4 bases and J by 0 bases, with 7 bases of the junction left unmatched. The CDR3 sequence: CASSPGQVKVNTEAFF. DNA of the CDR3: TGTGCCAGCAGCCCGGGACAGGTGAAAGTGAACACTGAAGCTTTCTTT.

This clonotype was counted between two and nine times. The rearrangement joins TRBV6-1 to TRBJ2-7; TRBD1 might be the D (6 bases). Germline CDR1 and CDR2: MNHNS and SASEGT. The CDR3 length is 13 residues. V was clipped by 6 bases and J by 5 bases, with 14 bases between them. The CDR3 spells CASRGAKRHEQYF. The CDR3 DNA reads TGTGCCAGCAGGGGGGCGAAGCGTCACGAGCAGTACTTC.

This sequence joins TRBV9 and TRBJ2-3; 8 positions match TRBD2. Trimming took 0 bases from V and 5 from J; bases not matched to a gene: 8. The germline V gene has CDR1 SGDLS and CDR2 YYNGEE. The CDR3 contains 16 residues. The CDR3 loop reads CASSVAPAGAKDTQYF. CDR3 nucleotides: TGTGCCAGCAGCGTAGCCCCAGCGGGGGCCAAAGATACGCAGTATTTT.

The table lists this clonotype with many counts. This CDR3 is CASSLYGTPRYEQYF. Written as DNA, the CDR3 is TGTGCCAGCAGCTTATACGGGACTCCCCGCTACGAGCAGTACTTC. The V gene is TRBV7-9, the J gene TRBJ2-7, with D possibly being TRBD2 (6 bases). CDR1 and CDR2 (germline): SEHNR, FQNEAQ (reference sequence). The germline V and J ends were trimmed by 2 bases and 3 bases, with 14 bases remaining between them. The CDR3 covers 15 residues.

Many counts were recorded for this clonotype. This CDR3 reads CASSYSKLPGPGSYEQYF. The CDR3 DNA reads as TGTGCCAGCAGTTACTCGAAGCTGCCCGGACCGGGCTCCTACGAGCAGTACTTC. The rearrangement links TRBV6-5 to TRBJ2-7; D remains unclear. The CDR3 is made up of 18 amino acids. Germline assignment: CDR1 MNHEY and CDR2 SVGAGI. Trimming removed 0 bases at V and 0 bases at J, with 18 bases between.

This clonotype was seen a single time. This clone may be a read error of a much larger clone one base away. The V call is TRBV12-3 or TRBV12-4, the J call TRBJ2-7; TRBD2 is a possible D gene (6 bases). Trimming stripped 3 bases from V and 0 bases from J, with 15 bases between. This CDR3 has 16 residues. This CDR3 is CASSFPRLGGSYEQYF. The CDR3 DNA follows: TGTGCCAGCAGTTTCCCCCGACTGGGGGGCTCCTACGAGCAGTACTTC.

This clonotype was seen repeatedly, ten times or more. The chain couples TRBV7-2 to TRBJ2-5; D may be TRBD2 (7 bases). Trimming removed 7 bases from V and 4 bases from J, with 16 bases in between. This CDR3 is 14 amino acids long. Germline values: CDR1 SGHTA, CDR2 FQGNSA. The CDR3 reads CASTPAGAGETQYF. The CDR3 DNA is TGTGCCAGCACCCCGGCGGGGGCTGGAGAGACCCAGTACTTC.

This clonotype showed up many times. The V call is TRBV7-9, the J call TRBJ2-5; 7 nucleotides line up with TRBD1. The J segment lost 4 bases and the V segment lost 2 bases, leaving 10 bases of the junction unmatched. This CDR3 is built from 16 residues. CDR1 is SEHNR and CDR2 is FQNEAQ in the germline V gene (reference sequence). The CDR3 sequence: CASSLLDRVDRETQYF. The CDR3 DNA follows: TGTGCCAGCAGCTTACTCGACAGGGTTGATCGAGAGACCCAGTACTTC.

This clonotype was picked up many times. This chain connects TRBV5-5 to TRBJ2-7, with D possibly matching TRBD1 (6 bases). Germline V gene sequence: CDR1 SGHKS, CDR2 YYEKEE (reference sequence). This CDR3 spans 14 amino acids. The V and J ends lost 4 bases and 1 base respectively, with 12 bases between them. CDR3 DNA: TGTGCCAGCAGCCCCAGGGACATGTCCTACGAGCAGTACTTC. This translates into CASSPRDMSYEQYF.

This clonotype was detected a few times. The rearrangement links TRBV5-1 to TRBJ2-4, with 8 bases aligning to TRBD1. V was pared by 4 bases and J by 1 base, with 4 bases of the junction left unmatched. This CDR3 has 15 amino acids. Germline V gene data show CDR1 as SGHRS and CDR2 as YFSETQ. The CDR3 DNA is TGCGCCAGCAGCCTACAGGGGGAGGCCAAAAACATTCAGTACTTC. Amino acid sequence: CASSLQGEAKNIQYF.

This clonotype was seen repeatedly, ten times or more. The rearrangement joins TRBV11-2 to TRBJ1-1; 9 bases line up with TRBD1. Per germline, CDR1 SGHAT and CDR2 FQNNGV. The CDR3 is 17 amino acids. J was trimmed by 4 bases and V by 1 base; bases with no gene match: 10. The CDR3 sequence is CASSLVPGQGGGTEAFF. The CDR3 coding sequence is TGTGCCAGCAGCTTAGTTCCGGGACAGGGTGGGGGCACTGAAGCTTTCTTT.

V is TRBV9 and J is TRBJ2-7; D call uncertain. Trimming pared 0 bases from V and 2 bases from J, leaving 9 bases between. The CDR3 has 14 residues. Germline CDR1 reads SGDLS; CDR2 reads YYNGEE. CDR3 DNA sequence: TGTGCCAGCAGCGTAGGGGCAGTTACCTACGAGCAGTACTTC. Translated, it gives CASSVGAVTYEQYF.

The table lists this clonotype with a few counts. CDR3 protein: CASSLFSRQGKEKLFF. DNA of the CDR3: TGTGCCAGCAGTTTGTTTTCGCGGCAGGGAAAAGAAAAACTGTTTTTT. The genes are TRBV12-3 or TRBV12-4 and TRBJ1-4; the D gene is possibly TRBD1 (5 bases). The CDR3 extends over 16 amino acids. Trimming shortened V by 3 bases and J by 8 bases, and 19 bases separated the two germline ends.

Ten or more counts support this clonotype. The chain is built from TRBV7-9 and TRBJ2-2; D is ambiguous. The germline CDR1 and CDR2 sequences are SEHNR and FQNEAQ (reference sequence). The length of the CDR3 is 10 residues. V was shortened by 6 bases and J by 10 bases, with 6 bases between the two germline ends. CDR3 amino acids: CASSQEELFF. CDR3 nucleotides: TGTGCCAGCAGTCAAGAGGAGCTGTTTTTT. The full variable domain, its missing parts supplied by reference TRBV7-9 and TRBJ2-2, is DTGVSQNPRHKITKRGQNVTFRCDPISEHNRLYWYRQTLGQGPEFLTYFQNEAQLEKSRLLSDRFSAERPKGSFSTLEIQRTEQGDSAMYLCASSQEELFFGEGSRLTVL.